This T cell receptor beta chain originates from a study of shared clonotypes between healthy human individuals (dated by TCRdb to the early 2020s). Regarding the complete study: Three men and two women, aged 18 to 49 years, made up the cohort. The study deeply sequenced blood TCR repertoires of five healthy adults to estimate repertoire size and the extent of clonotype sharing between individuals. Per donor, leukapheresis produced somewhere between about 0.8 and 9 billion PBMCs. For each donor, three plates each were used for CD4 naive and CD4 memory, two plates were used for CD8 naive, and one plate was used for CD8 memory. To increase sequencing depth and limit assay-specific biases, TCR repertoire library preparation and sequencing were carried out by different laboratories using diverse techniques. Findings and caveats that apply to the study as a whole: Compared with non-shared clonotypes, clonotypes shared by all four sorted-subset donors had higher generation probabilities. Estimated clonotype richness was generally larger for naive than for memory subsets. Sampling was restricted to blood, and TCR repertoires in tissues likely differ from the TCR repertoires found in blood. Because the study included a small number of donors, the genetic and exposure-history diversity represented was limited. Incomplete sequencing was indicated by rarefaction of sorted-subset datasets, despite the large sequencing depth. Pairwise subsampling led to the expectation that sequencing depth would affect the degree of clonotype sharing among donors. Approximately 4.8% of naive CD4, 3.5% of naive CD8, roughly 2.5% of memory CD4, and approximately 0.4% of memory CD8 clonotypes were shared across several donors.

Using the deep immunoSEQ assay, multiplex PCR amplified TCR CDR3 regions from genomic DNA. Extracted genomic DNA from each cell subset was spread evenly across all wells of several immunoSEQ 96-well plates, with each plate serving as a replicate. For sorted subsets, about 200 ng genomic DNA, equal to about 30,000 T cell genomes, was loaded into each replicate PCR. Purified libraries were measured with a Qubit 3.0 fluorometer, size-checked on a Bioanalyzer 2100, and measured again with the KAPA Library Quantification kit. Every immunoSEQ 96-well plate was sequenced on a dedicated single-read 150-cycle Illumina NextSeq 550 flow cell. The original methods were these. Because only junctional sequences without quality scores were contained in the immunoSEQ output, filtering matching that applied to full-length reads could not be performed. Sequences were annotated with PyIR, a Python wrapper for IgBLAST v1.9, and V/J genes and CDR3 were assigned using IMGT germline references. Reads were filtered out if the reads had weak V/J assignments (E-value above 1e-6), no CDR3, stop codons, out-of-frame junctions, or ambiguous translated residues. V3J clonotypes were defined by identical inferred V gene, J gene, and CDR3 amino acid sequence. Percentage overlap between repertoires was calculated by dividing the number of shared unique clonotypes by the size of the smaller repertoire. RTK rarefaction, the Chao1 estimator, and Recon v2.1 estimates of unobserved clonotypes were used to assess repertoire richness. Generation probabilities for all TCRbeta clonotypes obtained by the gDNA method from a few donors were computed using OLGA. Entries here come from immuneACCESS through TCRdb and include only in-frame sequences with V and J called. Some clones fail to appear in such tables; in the studies checked, an unresolved V gene covers under half of the shortfall, and the cause of the remainder is unknown. V, J and clone size are those of that table, while D and trimming were read from the DNA. The sample table records 1,400,000 or so clones; about 98.5% of these occur just once. The ten biggest clones cover about 0.34% of the sample.

The donors were healthy, HIV-negative adults with no recently reported acute infections or vaccinations. Every donor was a Caucasian adult residing in Nashville, Tennessee, USA. CD4+ T cells were enriched by magnetic negative selection; naive cells were then positively selected on CD45RA, and the negative fraction formed the memory subset. Blood was obtained by leukapheresis, after which PBMCs were separated by Ficoll-Histopaque density gradient centrifugation and cryopreserved in liquid nitrogen vapor phase. Analytical flow cytometry was used to check the purity and quantity of every magnetically sorted T cell population. Genomic DNA was isolated from every sorted fraction and measured by UV absorbance on a Nanodrop 2000c. Points on this clone: Its binding antigen is unknown. The record has no base qualities; no much larger clone is one base away.

Ends trimmed: V by 0 bases, J by 0 bases; bases unmatched to a gene: 5. Its CDR3 holds 17 amino acids, cysteine through phenylalanine. Just the 51-base CDR3 DNA is kept, in frame starting at base 1. The germline V gene provides CDR1 SGDLS and CDR2 YYNGEE. The clonotype comes from a man aged 25-40 years in good health. The sequence links TRBV9 to TRBJ1-3, with 8 bases matching TRBD1. The specimen sequenced was naive CD4+ T cells sorted from blood. Interpreted using the paper, the cell subset or site label stands for: CD45RA+ positively selected. The nucleotide sequence reads TGTGCCAGCAGCGTAGGGGCAGGGGGCTACTCTGGAAACACCATATATTTT. The translation is CASSVGAGGYSGNTIYF.